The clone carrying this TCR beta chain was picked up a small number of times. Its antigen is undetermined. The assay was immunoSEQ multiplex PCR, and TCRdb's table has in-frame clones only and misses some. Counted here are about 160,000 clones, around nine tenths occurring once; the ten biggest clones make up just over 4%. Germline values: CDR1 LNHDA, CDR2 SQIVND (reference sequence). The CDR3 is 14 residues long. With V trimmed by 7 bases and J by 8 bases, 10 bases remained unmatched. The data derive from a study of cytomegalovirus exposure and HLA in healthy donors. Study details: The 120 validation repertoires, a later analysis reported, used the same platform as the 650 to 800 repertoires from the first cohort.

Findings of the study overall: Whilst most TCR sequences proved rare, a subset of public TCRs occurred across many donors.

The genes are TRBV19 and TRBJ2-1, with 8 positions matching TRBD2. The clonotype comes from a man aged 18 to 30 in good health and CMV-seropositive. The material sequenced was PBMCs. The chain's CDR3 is CASKPGLAIDEQFF. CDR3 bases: TGTGCCAGTAAACCCGGACTAGCTATAGATGAGCAGTTCTTC.